This paragraph covers one TCR beta chain sequence. Here immunoSEQ multiplex PCR was the method, and the copy in TCRdb shows in-frame clones only, minus some. The table shows some 46,000 clones, with over 80% occurring only once. The sample originates from a study of blood T cell repertoires in COVID-19. This CDR3 region has 14 residues. Germline V gene sequence: CDR1 MDHEN, CDR2 SYDVKM. J lost 8 bases, V lost 11 bases, and 14 bases had no gene match. This chain links TRBV28 with TRBJ1-4; 7 bases line up with TRBD1. The clonotype was recovered from a man aged 50 to 59 with acute or convalescent COVID-19. Sequencing used peripheral blood. This chain's CDR3 is CAGQGGGAAEKLFF. For the CDR3, the DNA is TGTGCCGGGCAAGGGGGCGGGGCGGCGGAAAAACTGTTTTTT.